This T cell receptor (beta chain) was documented in a study of radiotherapy plus CTLA-4 blockade in lung cancer. Repertoires were generated with immunoSEQ multiplex PCR, while TCRdb's copy carries only in-frame clones and drops some. The sample yields 35,000 to 50,000 clones, 73% seen once. The germline gives CDR1 SGHAT, CDR2 FQNNGV. The CDR3 sequence is 18 residues long. Trimming shortened V by 4 bases and J by 1 base, and 22 bases separated the two germline ends. This sequence originates from a human donor with non-small cell lung cancer who had a complete response to radiotherapy plus ipilimumab. V and J are TRBV11-2 and TRBJ1-2; TRBD1 is a possible D gene (6 bases). The sample in question was peripheral blood, obtained from a patient treated with radiotherapy plus ipilimumab. This chain's CDR3 is CASSSIRGPLIFNYGYTF. The CDR3 region has the DNA TGTGCCAGCAGCTCGATCAGGGGACCGCTTATATTTAACTATGGCTACACCTTC.